The 16 T cell receptor beta chains below come from one sample, sequenced in a study of CD8 T cells in Susac syndrome. Random hexamers primed reverse transcription of 0.5 to 1 ug RNA. From the immunoSEQ multiplex PCR reads, TCRdb called clonotypes with MiXCR, one entry per CDR3 protein. The sample holds tens of thousands of distinct CDR3 sequences, around 94% seen once. Sample: CD8+ T cells from PBMCs. The receptors were gathered from a human donor in good health.

This clonotype was picked up a small number of times. V usage is TRBV7-8 and J usage is TRBJ1-5; D is undetermined. Germline V CDR1 and CDR2: SGHVS, FQNEAQ. This CDR3 has 10 residues. The CDR3 sequence: CFLENQPQHF. In nucleotides, the CDR3 is TGTTTCCTGGAGAATCAGCCCCAGCATTTT.

The chain joins TRBV19 to TRBJ2-3; D call uncertain. Per the germline V gene, CDR1 is LNHDA and CDR2 is SQIVND (reference sequence). Trimming shortened V by 6 bases and J by 0 bases, and 13 bases separated the two germline ends. The CDR3 runs to 15 residues. DNA of the CDR3: TGTGCCAGTAGCCCCAAGCTCCGTAGCACAGATACGCAGTATTTT. Amino acid sequence: CASSPKLRSTDTQYF.

There are a few counts of this clonotype. This chain links TRBV7-2 with TRBJ2-1; 10 bases align to TRBD2. V lost 2 bases, J lost 1 base, and 2 bases stayed unmatched. Germline lookup yields CDR1 SGHTA and CDR2 FQGNSA. The CDR3 has 16 amino acids. CDR3 sequence (DNA): TGTGCCAGCAGCTTAAGCGGGGGGGCGTCCTACAATGAGCAGTTCTTC. Protein sequence: CASSLSGGASYNEQFF.

The rearrangement links TRBV15 to TRBJ2-6, with D unclear. The CDR3 totals 17 residues. Germline V lookup: CDR1 LNHNV, CDR2 YYDKDF (reference sequence). Trimming left V 0 bases short and J 0 bases short, with 9 bases between. CDR3 sequence: CATSREGYPSGANVLTF. CDR3 coding DNA: TGTGCCACCAGCAGAGAAGGCTACCCCTCTGGGGCCAACGTCCTGACTTTC.

This chain links TRBV13 with TRBJ1-2; 8 positions agree with TRBD1. Per the germline V gene, CDR1 is PRHDT and CDR2 is FYEKMQ (reference sequence). This CDR3 is 12 amino acids long. Trimming at V came to 7 bases and at J to 3 bases, leaving 1 base not matched to a gene. The CDR3 loop is CASKDRDYGYTF. The CDR3, as DNA: TGTGCCAGCAAGGACAGGGACTATGGCTACACCTTC. The variable domain in full, completed from reference TRBV13 and TRBJ1-2, reads AAGVIQSPRHLIKEKRETATLKCYPIPRHDTVYWYQQGPGQDPQFLISFYEKMQSDKGSIPDRFSAQQFSDYHSELNMSSLELGDSALYFCASKDRDYGYTFGSGTRLTVV.

The chain employs TRBV7-9 and TRBJ2-3, with 8 bases aligning to TRBD2. The V gene end was trimmed by 5 bases and the J gene end by 6 bases; junction bases not matched to a gene: 10. Germline lookup yields CDR1 SEHNR and CDR2 FQNEAQ (reference sequence). The CDR3 runs to 15 residues. CDR3 sequence (DNA): TGTGCCAGCAGCCCGCCGGGGGGGCAACAGGATACGCAGTATTTT. Amino acids: CASSPPGGQQDTQYF.

The rearrangement links TRBV2 to TRBJ1-5; D is unclear. Trimming removed 2 bases at V and 0 bases at J, with 8 bases between. CDR3 length: 15 amino acids. Germline V CDR1 and CDR2: SNHLY, FYNNEI. CDR3 sequence: CASSEYPYSNQPQHF. The CDR3 nucleotides are TGTGCCAGCAGTGAATATCCCTATAGCAATCAGCCCCAGCATTTT.

The genes are TRBV12-3 or TRBV12-4 and TRBJ2-1; D might be TRBD1 (6 bases). The CDR3 is 14 amino acids. Trimming left V 4 bases short and J 6 bases short, with 13 bases between. CDR3 DNA: TGTGCCAGCAGTTCCCAGGGGTTGGGCAATGAGCAGTTCTTC. This gives the protein CASSSQGLGNEQFF.

Only a few counts were recorded for this clonotype. The chain is built from TRBV6-2 or TRBV6-3 and TRBJ1-5; no firm D call. Between the trimmed V and J ends, which lost 0 bases and 1 base, there was a span of 4 bases. Germline V lookup: CDR1 MNHEY, CDR2 SVGEGT. The CDR3 extends over 14 amino acids. The CDR3 sequence is CASSYSLSNQPQHF. The CDR3 coding sequence is TGTGCCAGCAGTTACTCTTTAAGCAATCAGCCCCAGCATTTT.

The chain combines TRBV4-1 with TRBJ1-2; possible D gene TRBD1, 5 bases. Trimming cost V 1 base and J 6 bases, with 12 bases left between them. In germline, CDR1 is MGHRA, CDR2 YSYEKL. This CDR3 contains 14 residues. CDR3 region: CASSQGQGADGYTF. CDR3 nucleotides: TGCGCCAGCAGCCAAGGGCAGGGAGCGGATGGCTACACCTTC.

The chain employs TRBV4-3 and TRBJ2-2; TRBD1 aligns across 7 bases. Germline CDR1 and CDR2: LGHNA and YSLEER. V lost 3 bases, J lost 6 bases, and 7 bases stayed unmatched. This CDR3 has 15 residues. CDR3 in DNA: TGCGCCAGCAGCCAGTTAGACAGGGTCTCCGGGGAGCTGTTTTTT. It encodes CASSQLDRVSGELFF.

This chain connects TRBV4-1 to TRBJ2-1, with 8 positions matching TRBD2. CDR3 length: 15 residues. The germline V gene has CDR1 MGHRA and CDR2 YSYEKL. With 5 bases clipped from V and 7 bases from J, the junction kept 10 bases outside the gene matches. The CDR3 reads CASSARAGAENEQFF. The CDR3 DNA is TGCGCCAGCAGCGCTCGAGCGGGGGCCGAGAATGAGCAGTTCTTC.

The chain uses TRBV20-1 and TRBJ1-1; tentative D call: TRBD1 (6 bases). The CDR3 runs to 14 residues. V was pared by 5 bases and J by 1 base, with 14 bases between. From germline, CDR1 is DFQATT and CDR2 SNEGSKA (reference sequence). DNA of the CDR3: TGCAGTGCTCTCCGACAGGACACGAACACTGAAGCTTTCTTT. As protein: CSALRQDTNTEAFF.

This clonotype is a singleton in its sample. J is TRBJ1-5 and V is TRBV12-5; D might be TRBD1 (6 bases). V was cut by 1 base and J by 7 bases, with 11 bases left in between. The germline V gene has CDR1 LGHNT and CDR2 FRNRAP. The length of the CDR3 is 14 residues. The CDR3 DNA reads as TGTGCTAGTGGTTTGGGACAGGTCCGACAGCCCCAGCATTTT. Protein: CASGLGQVRQPQHF.

This chain joins TRBV4-3 and TRBJ2-7; D may be TRBD1 (6 bases). Germline values: CDR1 LGHNA, CDR2 YSLEER. V was cut by 4 bases and J by 3 bases, with 13 bases left in between. This CDR3 has 14 amino acids. The chain's CDR3 is CASSPDRADYEQYF. The CDR3 DNA follows: TGCGCCAGCAGCCCGGACAGAGCCGACTACGAGCAGTACTTC.

The CDR3 loop reads CASSLGFSNQPQHF. CDR3 coding DNA: TGTGCCAGCAGCTTAGGCTTCAGCAATCAGCCCCAGCATTTT. The rearrangement links TRBV7-9 to TRBJ1-5; D is undetermined. The CDR3 consists of 14 residues. Germline CDR1 reads SEHNR; CDR2 reads FQNEAQ (reference sequence). The ends were cut back, 1 base at V and 1 base at J, with 5 bases in the middle.